This record looks at one TCR beta chain sequence and its context. The sample is drawn from a study of a mutant IDH1 vaccine in newly diagnosed glioma. Using immunoSEQ multiplex PCR, the repertoire was profiled, and TCRdb retains in-frame clones only, with some absent. Of about 98,000 clones in the sample, around nine tenths were seen once. Described time point: baseline, week 1 (first vaccination visit). Stated treatment: pre-vaccination baseline after standard-of-care therapy. Germline V CDR1 and CDR2: MGHRA, YSYEKL. Trimming stripped 0 bases from V and 1 base from J, with 6 bases between. CDR3 length equals 14 residues.

This chain joins TRBV4-1 and TRBJ1-1; D is ambiguous. The clonotype was recovered from a woman between 45 and 65 years old with glioma. The source material was PBMCs, sampled from a glioma patient treated with radiotherapy, temozolomide or both. CDR3 in amino acids: CASSQDIGNTEAFF. CDR3 coding DNA: TGCGCCAGCAGCCAAGATATAGGGAACACTGAAGCTTTCTTT.